The clone carrying this T cell receptor beta chain came up a few times. The source of the sample is a study of early T cells in non-severe SARS-CoV-2 infection. The ends were cut back, 8 bases at V and 13 bases at J, with 19 bases in the middle. CDR1 is KGHDR, CDR2 SFDVKD, per germline. CDR3 size: 12 residues. TCRdb passed the 5' RACE reads through MiXCR, listing each CDR3 protein once. The data contain nearly 50,000 distinct CDR3 sequences, over 5% of them singletons. The J gene is TRBJ1-1, the V gene TRBV24-1; D gene ambiguous. Sequences were derived from whole blood, sampled at baseline. This TCR was sampled from an adult who was a healthcare worker with PCR-confirmed SARS-CoV-2 infection or an uninfected control (not recorded which). The CDR3 sequence: CATIDQAGNGFF. DNA for the CDR3: TGTGCCACCATCGATCAGGCGGGGAACGGTTTCTTT.